A single count supports the clone carrying this T cell receptor (beta chain). As processed by the authors: Reference gene primers were amplified, and this amplification served to estimate nucleated cell counts. The data were produced by immunoSEQ multiplex PCR, yet TCRdb's version contains in-frame clones alone and is incomplete. That table supplies the V and J calls and clone size; D and trimming were determined from the DNA. The sample holds 300,000 to 450,000 clones, about 89% seen once. The record originates from a study of blood T cell repertoires in COVID-19. Study-wide context: Specimens from acute and convalescent COVID-19 originated in the United States, Italy and Spain. In each case, the material was cDNA or gDNA derived from T cells, B-cell-depleted T cells, or PBMCs.

The CDR3 length is 13 residues. V was pared by 7 bases and J by 0 bases, with 3 bases of the junction left unmatched. Germline V gene sequence: CDR1 SQVTM, CDR2 ANQGSEA. This clonotype was obtained from a woman aged 60-70 years with COVID-19, enrolled during active disease. The sequenced sample consisted of peripheral blood. The V call is TRBV29-1, the J call TRBJ1-1; 9 bases fit TRBD1. CDR3 sequence reads: CSAGTGLNTEAFF. CDR3 DNA sequence: TGCAGCGCCGGGACAGGGTTGAACACTGAAGCTTTCTTT.